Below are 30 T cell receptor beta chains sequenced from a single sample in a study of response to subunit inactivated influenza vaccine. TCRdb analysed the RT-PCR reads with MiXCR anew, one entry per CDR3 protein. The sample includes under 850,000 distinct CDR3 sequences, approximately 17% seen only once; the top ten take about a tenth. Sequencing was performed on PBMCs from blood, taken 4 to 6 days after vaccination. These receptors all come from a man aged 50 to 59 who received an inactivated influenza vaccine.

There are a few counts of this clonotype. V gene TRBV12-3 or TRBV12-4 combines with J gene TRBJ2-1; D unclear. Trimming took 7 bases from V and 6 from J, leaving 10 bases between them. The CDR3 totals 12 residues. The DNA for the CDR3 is TGTGCCAGCAACCACCAAGGCAATGAGCAGTTCTTC. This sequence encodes CASNHQGNEQFF.

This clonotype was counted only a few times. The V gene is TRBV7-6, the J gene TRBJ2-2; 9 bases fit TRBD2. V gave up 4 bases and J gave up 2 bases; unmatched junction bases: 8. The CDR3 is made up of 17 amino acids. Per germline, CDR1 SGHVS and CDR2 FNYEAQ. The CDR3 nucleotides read TGTGCCAGCAGCTCGCCGACTAGCGGAAGTAACACCGGGGAGCTGTTTTTT. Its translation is CASSSPTSGSNTGELFF.

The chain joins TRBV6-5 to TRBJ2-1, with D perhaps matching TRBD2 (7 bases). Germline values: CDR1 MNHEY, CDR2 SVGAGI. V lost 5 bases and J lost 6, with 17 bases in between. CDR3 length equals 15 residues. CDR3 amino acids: CASSISGGHSNEQFF. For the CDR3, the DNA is TGTGCCAGCAGTATCTCGGGGGGCCATAGCAATGAGCAGTTCTTC.

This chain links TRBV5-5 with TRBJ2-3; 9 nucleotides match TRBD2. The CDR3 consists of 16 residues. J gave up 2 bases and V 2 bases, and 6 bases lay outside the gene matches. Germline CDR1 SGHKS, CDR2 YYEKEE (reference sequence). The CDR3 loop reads CASSLRSGRITDTQYF. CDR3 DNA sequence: TGTGCCAGCAGCTTAAGGAGCGGGAGGATCACAGATACGCAGTATTTT.

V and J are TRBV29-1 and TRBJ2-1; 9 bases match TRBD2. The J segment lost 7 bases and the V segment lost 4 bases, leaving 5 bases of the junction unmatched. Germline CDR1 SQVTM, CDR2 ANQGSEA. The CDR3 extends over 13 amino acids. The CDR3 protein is CSVAGLASNEQFF. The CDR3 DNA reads TGCAGCGTTGCAGGACTAGCGTCGAATGAGCAGTTCTTC.

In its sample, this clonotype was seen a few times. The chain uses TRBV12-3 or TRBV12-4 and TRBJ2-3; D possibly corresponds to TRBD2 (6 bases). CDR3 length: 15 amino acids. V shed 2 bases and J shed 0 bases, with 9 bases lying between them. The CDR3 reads CASSLYLASTDTQYF. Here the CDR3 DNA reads TGTGCCAGCAGTTTATATCTAGCGAGCACAGATACGCAGTATTTT.

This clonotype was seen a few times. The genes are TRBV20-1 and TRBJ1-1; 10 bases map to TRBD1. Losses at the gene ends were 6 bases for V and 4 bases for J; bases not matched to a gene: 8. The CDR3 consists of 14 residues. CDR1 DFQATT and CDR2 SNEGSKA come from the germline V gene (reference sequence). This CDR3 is CSAPDRGRGTEAFF. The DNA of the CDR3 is TGCAGTGCCCCGGACAGGGGGAGAGGCACTGAAGCTTTCTTT.

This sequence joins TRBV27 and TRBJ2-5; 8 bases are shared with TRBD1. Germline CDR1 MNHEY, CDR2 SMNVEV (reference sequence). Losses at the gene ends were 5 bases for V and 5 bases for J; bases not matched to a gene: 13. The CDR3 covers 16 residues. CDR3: CASSNEQGALLETQYF. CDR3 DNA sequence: TGTGCCAGCAGTAATGAGCAGGGGGCCCTTCTGGAGACCCAGTACTTC.

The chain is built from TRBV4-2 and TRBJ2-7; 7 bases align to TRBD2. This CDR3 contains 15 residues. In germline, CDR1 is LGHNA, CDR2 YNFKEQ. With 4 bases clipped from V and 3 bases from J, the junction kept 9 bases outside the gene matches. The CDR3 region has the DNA TGTGCCAGCAGCCCTTTGGCGGGAGAGGTCTACGAGCAGTACTTC. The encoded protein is CASSPLAGEVYEQYF.

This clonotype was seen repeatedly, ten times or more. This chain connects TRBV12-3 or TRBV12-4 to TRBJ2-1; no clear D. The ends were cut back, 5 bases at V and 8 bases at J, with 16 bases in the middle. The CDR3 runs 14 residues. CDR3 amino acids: CASSHPPNVYEQFF. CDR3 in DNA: TGTGCCAGCAGTCACCCTCCGAACGTGTATGAGCAGTTCTTC.

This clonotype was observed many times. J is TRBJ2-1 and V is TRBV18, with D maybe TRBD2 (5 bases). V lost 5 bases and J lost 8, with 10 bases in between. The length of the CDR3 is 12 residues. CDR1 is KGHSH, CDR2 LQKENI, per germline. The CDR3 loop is CASSSLGDEQFF. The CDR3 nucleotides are TGTGCCAGCTCAAGTTTGGGAGATGAGCAGTTCTTC.

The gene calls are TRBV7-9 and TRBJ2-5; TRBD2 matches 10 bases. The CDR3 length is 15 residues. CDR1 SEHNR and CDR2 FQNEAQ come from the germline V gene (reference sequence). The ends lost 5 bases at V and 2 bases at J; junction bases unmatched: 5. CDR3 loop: CASSPELAGQETQYF. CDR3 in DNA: TGTGCCAGCAGCCCCGAACTAGCGGGGCAAGAGACCCAGTACTTC.

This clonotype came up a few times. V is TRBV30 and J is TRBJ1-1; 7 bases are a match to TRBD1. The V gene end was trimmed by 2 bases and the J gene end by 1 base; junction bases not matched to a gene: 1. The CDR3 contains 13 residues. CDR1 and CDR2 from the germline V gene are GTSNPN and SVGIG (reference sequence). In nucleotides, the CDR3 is TGTGCCTGGAGTAAGGGGGCGAACACTGAAGCTTTCTTT. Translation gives CAWSKGANTEAFF.

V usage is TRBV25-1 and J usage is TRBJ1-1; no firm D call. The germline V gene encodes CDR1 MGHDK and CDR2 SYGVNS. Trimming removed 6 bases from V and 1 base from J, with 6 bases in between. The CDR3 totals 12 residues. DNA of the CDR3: TGTGCCAGCAGGGCCAGGAACACTGAAGCTTTCTTT. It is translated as CASRARNTEAFF. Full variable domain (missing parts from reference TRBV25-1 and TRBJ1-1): EADIYQTPRYLVIGTGKKITLECSQTMGHDKMYWYQQDPGMELHLIHYSYGVNSTEKGDLSSESTVSRIRTEHFPLTLESARPSHTSQYLCASRARNTEAFFGQGTRLTVV.

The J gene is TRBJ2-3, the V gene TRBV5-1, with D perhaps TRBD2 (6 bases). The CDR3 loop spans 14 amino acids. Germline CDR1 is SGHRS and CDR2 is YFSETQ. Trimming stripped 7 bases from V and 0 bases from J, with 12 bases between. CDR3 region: CASSWTTSTDTQYF. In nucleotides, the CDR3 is TGCGCCAGCTCCTGGACTACTAGCACAGATACGCAGTATTTT.

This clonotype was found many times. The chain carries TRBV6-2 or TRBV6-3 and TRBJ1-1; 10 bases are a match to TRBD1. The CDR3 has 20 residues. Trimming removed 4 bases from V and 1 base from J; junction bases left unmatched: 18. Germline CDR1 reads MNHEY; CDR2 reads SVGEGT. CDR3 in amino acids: CASSSPPLGTGEEWNTEAFF. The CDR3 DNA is TGTGCCAGCAGTTCTCCACCCCTCGGGACAGGGGAGGAGTGGAACACTGAAGCTTTCTTT.

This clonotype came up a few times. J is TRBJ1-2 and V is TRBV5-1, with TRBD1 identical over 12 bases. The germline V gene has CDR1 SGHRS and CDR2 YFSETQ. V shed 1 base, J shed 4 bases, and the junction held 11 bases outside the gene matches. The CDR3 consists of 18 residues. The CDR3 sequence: CASSLTTYRDRGLYGYTF. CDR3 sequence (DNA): TGCGCCAGCAGCTTGACCACGTACCGGGACAGGGGGCTCTATGGCTACACCTTC.

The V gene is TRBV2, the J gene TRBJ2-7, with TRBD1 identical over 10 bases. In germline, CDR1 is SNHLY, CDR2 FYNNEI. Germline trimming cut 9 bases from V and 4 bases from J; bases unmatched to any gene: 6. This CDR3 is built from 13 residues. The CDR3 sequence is CASRDRGPYEQYF. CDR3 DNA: TGTGCCAGTAGGGACAGGGGCCCTTACGAGCAGTACTTC.

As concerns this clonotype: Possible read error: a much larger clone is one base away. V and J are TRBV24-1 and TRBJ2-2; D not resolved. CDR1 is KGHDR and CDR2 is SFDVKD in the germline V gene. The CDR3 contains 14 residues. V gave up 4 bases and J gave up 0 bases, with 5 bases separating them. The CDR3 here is CATSEQPNTGELFF. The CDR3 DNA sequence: TGTGCCACCAGTGAACAGCCGAACACCGGGGAGCTGTTTTTT.

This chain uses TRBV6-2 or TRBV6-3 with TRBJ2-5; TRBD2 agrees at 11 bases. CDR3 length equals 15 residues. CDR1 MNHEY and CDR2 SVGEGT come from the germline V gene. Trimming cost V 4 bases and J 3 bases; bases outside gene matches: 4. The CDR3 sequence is CASSSGTSGKETQYF. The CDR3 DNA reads TGTGCCAGCAGTTCCGGGACTAGCGGAAAAGAGACCCAGTACTTC.

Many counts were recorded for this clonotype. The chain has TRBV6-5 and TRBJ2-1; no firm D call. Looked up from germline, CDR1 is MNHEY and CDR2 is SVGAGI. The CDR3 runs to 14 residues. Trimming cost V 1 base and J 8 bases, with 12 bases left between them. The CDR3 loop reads CASSYLGKADEQFF. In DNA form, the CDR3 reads TGTGCCAGCAGTTACTTGGGGAAGGCAGATGAGCAGTTCTTC.

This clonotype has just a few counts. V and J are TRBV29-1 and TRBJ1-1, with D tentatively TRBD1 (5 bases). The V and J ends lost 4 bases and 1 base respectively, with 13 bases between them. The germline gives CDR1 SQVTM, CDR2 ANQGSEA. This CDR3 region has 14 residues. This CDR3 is CSVAFTTGNTEAFF. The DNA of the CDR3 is TGCAGCGTTGCCTTTACTACAGGGAACACTGAAGCTTTCTTT.

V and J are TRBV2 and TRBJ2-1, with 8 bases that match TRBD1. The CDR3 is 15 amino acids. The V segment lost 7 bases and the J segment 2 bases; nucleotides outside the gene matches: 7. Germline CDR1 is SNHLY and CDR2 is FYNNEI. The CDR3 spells CASTEDRGPYNEQFF. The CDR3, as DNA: TGTGCCAGCACGGAAGACAGGGGACCCTACAATGAGCAGTTCTTC.

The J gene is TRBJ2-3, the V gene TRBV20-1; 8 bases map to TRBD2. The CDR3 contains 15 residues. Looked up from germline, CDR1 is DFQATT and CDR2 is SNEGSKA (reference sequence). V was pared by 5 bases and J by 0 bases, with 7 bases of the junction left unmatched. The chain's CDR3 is CSAPLSGRSTDTQYF. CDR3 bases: TGCAGTGCTCCTTTAAGCGGGAGAAGCACAGATACGCAGTATTTT.

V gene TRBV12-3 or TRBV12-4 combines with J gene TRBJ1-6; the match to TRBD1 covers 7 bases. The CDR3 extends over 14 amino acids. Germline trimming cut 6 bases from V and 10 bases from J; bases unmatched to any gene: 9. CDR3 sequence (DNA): TGTGCCAGCAGGACGACAGGGTGGACGTCACCCCTCCACTTT. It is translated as CASRTTGWTSPLHF.

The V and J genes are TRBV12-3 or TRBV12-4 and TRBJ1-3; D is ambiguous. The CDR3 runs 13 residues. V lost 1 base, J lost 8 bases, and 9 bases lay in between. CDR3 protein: CASSLGPGYTIYF. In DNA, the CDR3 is TGTGCCAGCAGTTTAGGTCCGGGATACACCATATATTTT.

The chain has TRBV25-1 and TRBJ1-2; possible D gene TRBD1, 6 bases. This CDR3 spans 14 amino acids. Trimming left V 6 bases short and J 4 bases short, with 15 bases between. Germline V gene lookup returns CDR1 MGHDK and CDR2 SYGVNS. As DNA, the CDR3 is TGTGCCAGCAGCCTTCCTGGACAGACCTATGGCTACACCTTC. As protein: CASSLPGQTYGYTF.

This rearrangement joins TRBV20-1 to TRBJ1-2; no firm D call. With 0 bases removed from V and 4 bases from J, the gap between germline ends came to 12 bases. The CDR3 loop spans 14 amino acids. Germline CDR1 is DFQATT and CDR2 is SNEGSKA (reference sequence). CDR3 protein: CSARDRAASYGYTF. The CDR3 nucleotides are TGCAGTGCTAGAGATCGGGCAGCTTCCTATGGCTACACCTTC.

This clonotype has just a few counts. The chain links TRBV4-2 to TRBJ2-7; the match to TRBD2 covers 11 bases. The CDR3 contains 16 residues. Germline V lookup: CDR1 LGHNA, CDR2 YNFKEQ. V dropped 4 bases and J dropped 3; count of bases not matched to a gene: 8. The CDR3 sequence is CASSRGGTSGNYEQYF. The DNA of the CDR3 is TGTGCCAGCAGCCGGGGAGGGACTAGCGGCAACTACGAGCAGTACTTC.

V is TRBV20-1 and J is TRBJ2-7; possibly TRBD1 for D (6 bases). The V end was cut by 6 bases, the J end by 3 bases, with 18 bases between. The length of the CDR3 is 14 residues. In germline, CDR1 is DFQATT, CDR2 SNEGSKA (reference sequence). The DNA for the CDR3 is TGCAGTGCAGCTCGGACAGATTCATTCTACGAGCAGTACTTC. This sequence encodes CSAARTDSFYEQYF.